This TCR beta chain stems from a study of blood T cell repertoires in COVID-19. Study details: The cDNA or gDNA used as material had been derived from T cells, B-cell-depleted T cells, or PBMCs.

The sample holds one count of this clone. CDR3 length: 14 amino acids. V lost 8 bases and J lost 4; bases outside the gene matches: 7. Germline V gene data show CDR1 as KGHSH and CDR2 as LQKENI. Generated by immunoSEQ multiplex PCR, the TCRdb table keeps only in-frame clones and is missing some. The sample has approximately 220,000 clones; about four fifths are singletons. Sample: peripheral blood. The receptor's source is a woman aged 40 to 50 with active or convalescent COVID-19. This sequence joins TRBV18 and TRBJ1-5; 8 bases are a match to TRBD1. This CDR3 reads CASTKDRANQPQHF. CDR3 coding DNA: TGTGCCAGCACAAAGGACAGGGCGAATCAGCCCCAGCATTTT.